The entry below describes one TCR beta chain. Its recognized antigen is unknown. Within one base of it there is no much larger clone, and no base qualities were kept. The receptor library was made with the immunoSEQ multiplex PCR assay. In most patients, genomic DNA was isolated using the Qiagen DNeasy Blood and Tissue Kit and sent frozen to Adaptive Biotechnologies for TCR sequencing. For most patients, high-throughput TCR-beta CDR3 sequencing of genomic DNA was performed by Adaptive Biotechnologies. Regarding the original processing steps: TCR sequencing data for approximately 17 patients were retrieved from Adaptive's ImmunoSEQ software; three other patients were processed with MiXCR and VDJtools. To correct CD4 versus CD8 sorting errors, sequences present in both subsets at a frequency ratio below 5:1 were removed. CDR3 nucleotide sequences shared by donor and recipient were removed because the origin of these sequences could not be assigned. Alloreactive clones required at least 2-fold expansion over unstimulated cells and minimum CFSE-low frequency of 0.002% (template counts) or 0.001% (read counts). Clones detected in sequenced pre-transplant spleen, lymph node, or MLR CFSE-low populations of the donor or recipient were defined as mappable. Cumulative frequency of alloreactive clones was calculated as a percentage of all sequences weighted by copy number. TCRdb took over this immuneACCESS table, retaining in-frame rearrangements with V and J assigned. Such tables are incomplete; in checked studies, under half of the missing clones stem from an unresolved V gene, and the remainder is unexplained. V and J calls and clone size come straight from that table; D and trimming were deduced from the DNA. For this sample there are 45,000 to 60,000 clones; about 90% appear just once. The top ten constitute around 2.5% of the sample.

These data originate in a study of graft-versus-host responses after intestinal transplantation (dated by TCRdb to 2020 to 2022). Study-level background: The transplants that recipients got were multivisceral, liver-intestinal, or isolated intestinal. Anti-thymocyte globulin induction was given to all recipients, followed by maintenance tacrolimus and steroids for around three years. Graft-versus-host and host-versus-graft alloreactive T cell clones were tracked in the graft, circulation and bone marrow after intestinal transplantation using bulk TCR-beta CDR3 sequencing. Alloreactive clones were identified by sequencing pre-transplant mixed lymphocyte reaction products and comparing them with unstimulated pre-transplant donor and recipient T cells. A cohort of about two dozen intestinal transplant recipients, including one retransplant, was enrolled, and 3 patients lacking pretransplant specimens were excluded. Donor T cell macrochimerism was defined as a peak of at least 4% donor T cells among recipient peripheral blood mononuclear cells. Rather than being sequenced by the commercial service, samples from a few later patients were sequenced in-house on an Illumina MiSeq and processed with MiXCR.

The time point label of this sample denotes: cells obtained before transplantation from donor or recipient. CD3+CD4+ and CD3+CD8+ populations were FACS-sorted from unstimulated pre-transplant donor and recipient cells taken from spleen or lymph nodes. In the germline V gene, CDR1 corresponds to SGHDT and CDR2 to YYEEEE. From the cysteine up to the phenylalanine, the CDR3 has a length of 13 residues. Here the CDR3 DNA is all that survives: 39 bases in frame from base 1. Between the V and J ends, shortened by 2 bases and 8 bases respectively, the junction contains 14 bases. The research as a whole found: GvH clones were found in recipient bone marrow, and some of the GvH clones appeared earlier in ileal mucosa or blood, which is consistent with an intestinal mucosal origin. The conclusions were limited by the relatively low number and heterogeneity of the intestinal transplant patients. Early after transplant, declines in HvG clones were associated with peak levels of circulating GvH clones. In patients with donor T cell macrochimerism, the allografts had high GvH to HvG T cell clonal ratios.

The chain joins TRBV5-6 to TRBJ2-7, with no confident D gene call. The clonotype comes from a human donor who was the organ donor for an intestinal transplant. The input for sequencing was unstimulated CD4+ T cells sorted from spleen or lymph node cells, taken before transplant. The nucleotide sequence is given as TGTGCCAGCAGCTTTAGTATGCGGACGAAGCAGTACTTC. It codes for CASSFSMRTKQYF.